The TCR beta chain under discussion was sequenced for a study of cytomegalovirus exposure and HLA in healthy donors. Study context: There were 100 million to 120 million unique TCR beta sequences, drawn from approximately 190 million T cells, in an earlier analysis.

Study conclusions and caveats: The study listed approximately 170 cytomegalovirus-associated TCR beta chains.

Per the germline V gene, CDR1 is MNHEY and CDR2 is SVGAGI. The CDR3 loop spans 14 amino acids. V lost 6 bases, J lost 6 bases, and 15 bases lay in between. This clone was observed a few times. Its antigen is as yet unknown. The PCR contained 60 Vbeta and 13 Jbeta primers. Data came from immunoSEQ multiplex PCR; TCRdb stores just in-frame clones and leaves some out. Of 100,000 to 150,000 clones listed, around 78% were seen once; the top ten hold approximately 4.8%. What was sequenced was PBMCs. The chain couples TRBV6-5 to TRBJ1-5, with TRBD1 as a possible D gene (5 bases). The receptor's source is a man aged 60 to 75 in good health and CMV-seropositive. CDR3 DNA sequence: TGTGCCAGCAGAAATCGGCAGGGAAGTCAGCCCCAGCATTTT. This translates into CASRNRQGSQPQHF.